This T cell receptor (beta chain) was sequenced in a study of blood T cell repertoires in COVID-19. Overall study context: Recovery among Cohort 3 donors was established by two negative PCRs, clearance, or symptom resolution. From T cells, B-cell-depleted T cells, or PBMCs came the material, which was cDNA or gDNA.

Authors' methods: From reference gene primer amplification, estimates of nucleated cell counts were derived. Sequencing was performed with immunoSEQ multiplex PCR; in TCRdb, only in-frame clones are kept and a portion is missing. Clone size and V and J calls were adopted from that table, with D and trimming inferred from the DNA. The sample contains 200,000 to 250,000 clones, roughly 91% of which appear only once. CDR1 and CDR2 (germline): SNHLY, FYNNEI. V dropped 3 bases and J dropped 4 bases, with 10 bases sitting between them. This CDR3 is 14 amino acids long. Participants reported their clinical history, and cohort assignment relied on those reports.

The material sequenced was PBMCs or T cells enriched from blood (not recorded which). The rearrangement uses TRBV2 and TRBJ2-1, with TRBD1 as a possible D gene (5 bases). This clonotype was sampled from a man aged 25 to 40 in a cohort exposed to, infected with or recovered from COVID-19 (not recorded which). The DNA of the CDR3 is TGTGCCAGCAGTGATTTTACAGGTTACAATGAGCAGTTCTTC. This sequence encodes CASSDFTGYNEQFF.